What follows describes a single TCR beta chain. No antigen is known for it. No much larger clone is present one base from it, and per-base qualities are unavailable. TCRbeta CDR3 regions were amplified from genomic DNA by means of the immunoSEQ Assay, a bias-controlled multiplex PCR. Per the original workflow: The number of nucleated cells in each sample was estimated from the amplification of reference gene primers within the assay. To quantify the absolute abundance of each unique TCRbeta CDR3 rearrangement, sequence reads were collapsed and filtered. For each sample, productive Simpson clonality was calculated as the square root of Simpson's diversity index over productive rearrangements. This is the immuneACCESS table as TCRdb keeps it, with only in-frame sequences that have V and J called. A part of the clones is gone; compared with another copy, unresolved V genes explain less than half, and the rest is unexplained. From that table come the V and J calls and clone size; the DNA was used to work out D and trimming. The sample table lists under 35,000 clones, roughly 80% of them with a count of one. The top ten hold approximately 29% of the sample.

The data are from a study of blood T cell repertoires in COVID-19 (dated by TCRdb to 2019 to 2021). Study-wide context: The collaborator samples originated in the United States, Italy and Spain and spanned the acute and convalescent phases of COVID-19. Samples were obtained from the ongoing ImmuneRACE study (first 160 participants) and from about 1,300 subjects provided by 6 global collaborators. The repertoires were made available in a free public database intended to serve as a resource for research on the immune response to SARS-CoV-2. Subjects who had been exposed to COVID-19, were actively infected with it, or had recovered from it provided the deeply sampled blood TCRbeta repertoires that made up the dataset. The material from the prospective study consisted of cDNA or gDNA derived from T cells, B-cell-depleted T cells, or PBMCs. HLA class I and class II types, where available, came from metadata supplied by the sample provider rather than from assay-based typing. Sample metadata almost always included a de-identified subject ID, COVID-19 status, age in years and sex. Study-wide findings and limitations: How much clinical and demographic metadata was included differed by source and by participant, and the metadata was provided uncurated.

CDR1 and CDR2 are read off the germline V gene as MDHEN and SYDVKM. The junction shows trimming of 7 bases on V and 0 bases on J, plus 7 bases between the germline ends. CDR3 length: 14 amino acids, cysteine to phenylalanine. Left in the record is the CDR3 DNA by itself, 42 bases read in frame from the first base. Whole blood was collected in K2EDTA tubes by collaborating institutions according to the institutions' own protocols. Collaborator samples were shipped for TCRbeta analysis as frozen whole blood, isolated PBMCs, or DNA extracted from either sample type. Source material: peripheral blood. The chain is encoded by TRBV28 joined to TRBJ1-6; no D segment can be confidently identified. The clonotype comes from a man older than 75 with acute or convalescent COVID-19. DNA sequence: TGTGCCAGCACTGGGAGCTCCTATAATTCACCCCTCCACTTT. This yields the protein CASTGSSYNSPLHF. Outside the CDR3, residues come from the reference TRBV28 and TRBJ1-6 proteins, so the full variable domain is: DVKVTQSSRYLVKRTGEKVFLECVQDMDHENMFWYRQDPGLGLRLIYFSYDVKMKEKGDIPEGYSVSREKKERFSLILESASTNQTSMYLCASTGSSYNSPLHFGNGTRLTVT.